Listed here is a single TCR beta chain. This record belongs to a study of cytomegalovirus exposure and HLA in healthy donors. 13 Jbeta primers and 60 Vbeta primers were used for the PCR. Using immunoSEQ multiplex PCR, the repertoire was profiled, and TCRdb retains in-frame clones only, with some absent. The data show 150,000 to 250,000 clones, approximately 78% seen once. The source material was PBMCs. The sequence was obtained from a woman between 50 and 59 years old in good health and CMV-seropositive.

CDR3 DNA: TGTGCCAGCAGCTCACAGGTACACTATGGCTACACCTTC. The encoded protein is CASSSQVHYGYTF. The chain uses TRBV7-2 and TRBJ1-2, with a weak D call TRBD1 (5 bases). V dropped 4 bases and J dropped 3 bases, with 9 bases sitting between them. This CDR3 is built from 13 residues. Per germline, CDR1 SGHTA and CDR2 FQGNSA.